This T cell receptor (beta chain) is drawn from a study of blood T cell repertoires in COVID-19. Study members were between roughly 18 and 100 years old and lived in some 26 US regions. Each recovered donor of Cohort 3 presented with two negative PCRs, clearance, or symptom resolution. Per the original data handling: Counts of nucleated cells, estimated from reference gene primer amplification, were obtained. The table came from immunoSEQ multiplex PCR; TCRdb's copy has only in-frame clones and leaves some out. V and J calls and clone size are those listed in that table; D and trimming were worked out from the DNA. The table shows 180,000 or so clones, with around 81% occurring only once. J was trimmed by 8 bases and V by 2 bases; bases with no gene match: 15. Germline values: CDR1 WNHNN, CDR2 SYGVQD (reference sequence). The CDR3 is 18 residues long.

The sample was PBMCs or T cells enriched from blood (not recorded which). The clonotype was recovered from a man aged 35 to 55 who had recovered from COVID-19. The chain uses TRBV10-1 and TRBJ2-1; 10 nucleotides line up with TRBD2. The CDR3 nucleotides read TGCGCCAGCAGTGAGAGCCGCCGGGGTAGCGGGGGGAAAGATGAGCAGTTCTTC. This gives the protein CASSESRRGSGGKDEQFF.